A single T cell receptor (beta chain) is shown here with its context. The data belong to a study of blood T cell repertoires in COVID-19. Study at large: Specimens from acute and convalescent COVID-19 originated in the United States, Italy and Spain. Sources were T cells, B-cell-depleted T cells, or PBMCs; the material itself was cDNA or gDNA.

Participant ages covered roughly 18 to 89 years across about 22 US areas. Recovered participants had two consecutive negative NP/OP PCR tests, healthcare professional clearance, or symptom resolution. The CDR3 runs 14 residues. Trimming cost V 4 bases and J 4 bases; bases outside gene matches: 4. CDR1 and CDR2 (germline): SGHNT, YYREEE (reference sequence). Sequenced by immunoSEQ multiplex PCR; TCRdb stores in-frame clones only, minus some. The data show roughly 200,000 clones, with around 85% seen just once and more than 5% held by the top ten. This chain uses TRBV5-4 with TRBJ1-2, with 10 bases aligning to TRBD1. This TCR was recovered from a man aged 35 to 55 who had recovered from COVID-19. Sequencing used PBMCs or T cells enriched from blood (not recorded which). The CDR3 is CASSPRDRGYGYTF. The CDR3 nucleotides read TGTGCCAGCAGCCCACGGGACAGGGGCTATGGCTACACCTTC.